This T cell receptor beta chain appears in the sequencing data of a study of blood T cell repertoires in COVID-19 (dated by TCRdb to about 2020). Looking at the study overall: Samples from collaborators originated in the United States, Italy and Spain and spanned both the acute and convalescent phases of COVID-19. Deeply sampled blood TCRbeta repertoires from subjects exposed to, actively infected with, or recovered from COVID-19 were included in the dataset. Where available, HLA class I and class II types were obtained from metadata supplied by the sample provider rather than from assay-based typing. The prospective study material was composed of cDNA or gDNA derived from T cells, B-cell-depleted T cells, or PBMCs. The samples were drawn from the first 160 participants of the ongoing ImmuneRACE study and from 950 to 1,500 subjects provided by 6 global collaborators. The repertoires were released in a freely available public database intended as a resource for research on the immune response to SARS-CoV-2. Nearly every sample came with metadata listing a de-identified subject ID, COVID-19 status, age in years and sex.

Details on this clone: Its antigen is not yet known. Per-base qualities were not stored, and no clone one base away is much larger.

For CDR1 and CDR2, the germline V gene lists MNHEY and SVGEGT. V and J are truncated by 5 bases and 0 bases respectively, leaving an intervening sequence of 11 bases. The CDR3 numbers 14 residues from cysteine through phenylalanine. Only the CDR3 portion is preserved as DNA: 42 bases, with reading frame beginning at the first base. TCRbeta CDR3 regions were amplified from genomic DNA by means of the immunoSEQ Assay, a bias-controlled multiplex PCR. In the authors' own workflow: The number of nucleated cells in each sample was estimated by amplification of reference gene primers within the assay. To quantify the absolute abundance of each unique TCRbeta CDR3 rearrangement, sequence reads were collapsed and filtered. Productive Simpson clonality was computed per sample as the square root of Simpson's diversity index over productive rearrangements. Here the immuneACCESS table is served through TCRdb, limited to in-frame sequences with V and J called. Missing clones are a known gap in these copies; in checked studies unresolved V genes cover under half, and the rest lacks a known reason. V and J calls and clone size follow that table, whereas D and trimming were derived from the DNA. The sample includes around 100,000 clones, with about 89% observed a single time. The ten biggest clones cover roughly 5.3% of the sample.

Each collaborating institution followed its own protocols to collect whole blood in K2EDTA tubes. For TCRbeta analysis, collaborators shipped samples in one of three forms: frozen whole blood, isolated PBMCs, or DNA extracted from either of those sample types. What the research found in general, with its limitations: How much clinical and demographic metadata was included differed by source and by participant, and the metadata was provided uncurated.

The chain uses TRBV6-2 or TRBV6-3 and TRBJ2-7; perhaps TRBD1 is the D gene, with 5 bases matching. Input material: peripheral blood. This receptor was obtained from a human donor in a cohort sampled during active COVID-19. The CDR3 region has the sequence CASSPQGPSYEQYF. The nucleotide sequence is TGTGCCAGCAGTCCGCAGGGCCCCTCCTACGAGCAGTACTTC.